These T cell receptor beta chains were read from a single sample in a study of CD8 T cells in Susac syndrome. MiXCR was run by TCRdb on the immunoSEQ multiplex PCR reads, yielding one entry per CDR3 protein. The sample carries a few hundred thousand distinct CDR3 sequences, 85% to 95% recorded once. Sequences were obtained from CD4+ T cells from PBMCs. These receptors were taken from a human donor with multiple sclerosis. CDR3s include the opening cysteine and the closing phenylalanine or tryptophan. A D gene is named only where the DNA matches it firmly. Expanded clones are given a class, and other clones once, few, many or no size at all.

cdr3_nt | cdr3_aa | j_call | clone_size | d_call | v_call
TGTGCCAGCAGCCGGTCAGAACAGGGGTTGATGGAGACCCAGTACTTC | CASSRSEQGLMETQYF | TRBJ2-5 | . | TRBD1 | TRBV3-1
TGTGCCAGCAGCTTGGACAGGGGGCGCGATGAGCAGTTCTTC | CASSLDRGRDEQFF | TRBJ2-1 | . | TRBD1 | TRBV7-3
TGTGCCAGCAGCTTGGATCCGGCTAACTATGGCTACACCTTC | CASSLDPANYGYTF | TRBJ1-2 | . | . | TRBV7-2
TGTGCCAGCAGCATCCCTAGCACAGATACGCAGTATTTT | CASSIPSTDTQYF | TRBJ2-3 | once | . | TRBV11-2
TGTGCCAGCAGCTTCAACAGGGACCAAGAGACCCAGTACTTC | CASSFNRDQETQYF | TRBJ2-5 | . | . | TRBV9
TGTGCCAGCAGCCAAGCCTACAGCGTCGGCTCCTACGAGCAGTACTTC | CASSQAYSVGSYEQYF | TRBJ2-7 | . | . | TRBV3-1
TGTGCCAGCAGCGTAGGGACAGGGGGCTTCGAGACCCAGTACTTC | CASSVGTGGFETQYF | TRBJ2-5 | . | TRBD1 | TRBV9
TGCAGTGCTAAGAAGGGCCAAGCGAACACTGAAGCTTTCTTT | CSAKKGQANTEAFF | TRBJ1-1 | . | . | TRBV20-1
TGTGCCAGCAGCCAAGATGGAACAGTGGACCACAATGAGCAGTTCTTC | CASSQDGTVDHNEQFF | TRBJ2-1 | . | . | TRBV3-1
TGCGCCAGCAGCTGGGGACAGGGGTACAATGAGCAGTTCTTC | CASSWGQGYNEQFF | TRBJ2-1 | . | TRBD1 | TRBV5-1
TGTGCCAGCAGTGAATCGTGGGACTCCTACGAGCAGTACTTC | CASSESWDSYEQYF | TRBJ2-7 | . | . | TRBV25-1
TGTGCCTGGAGTGTAGGAGGAGACCATGGCTACACCTTC | CAWSVGGDHGYTF | TRBJ1-2 | . | . | TRBV30
TGTGCCAGCAGCCGTGGCGGCTCTGGAAACACCATATATTTT | CASSRGGSGNTIYF | TRBJ1-3 | . | . | TRBV14
TGCAGTGCTAGTAGAGGGGGTCTGCAGCCCCAGCATTTT | CSASRGGLQPQHF | TRBJ1-5 | . | . | TRBV20-1
TGTGCCAGCAGCCCACCGGGAAGAGACAATGAGCAGTTCTTC | CASSPPGRDNEQFF | TRBJ2-1 | . | . | TRBV7-3
TGTGCCAGCAGCCACACAGGGGTTACTTGGAACACTGAAGCTTTCTTT | CASSHTGVTWNTEAFF | TRBJ1-1 | . | TRBD1 | TRBV6-1
TGTGCCAGCAGCCCGGGGGGAGGGCAGTACTTC | CASSPGGGQYF | TRBJ2-7 | . | TRBD2 | TRBV6-6
TGTGCCTGGAGGGCGACGGGGGGGCAGATCGAGACCCAGTACTTC | CAWRATGGQIETQYF | TRBJ2-5 | . | TRBD2 | TRBV30
TGCGCCAGCAAGTCAGGACAGGAGAACACTGAAGCTTTCTTT | CASKSGQENTEAFF | TRBJ1-1 | . | TRBD1 | TRBV5-1
TGTGCCAGCAGCCAAGATAAGATTAACACCGGGGAGCTGTTTTTT | CASSQDKINTGELFF | TRBJ2-2 | . | . | TRBV3-1
TGTGCCAGCTCACCCCACCCGCAAGATACGCAGTATTTT | CASSPHPQDTQYF | TRBJ2-3 | . | . | TRBV18
TGCAGCGTGGGGGGAAGGAGGGACATTCAGTACTTC | CSVGGRRDIQYF | TRBJ2-4 | . | . | TRBV29-1
TGTGCCAGCAGCCAAGCCGGGACGGTGAACACTGAAGCTTTCTTT | CASSQAGTVNTEAFF | TRBJ1-1 | . | . | TRBV3-1
TGTGCCAGCCCCGTCCGGGGGGGTAACACTGAAGCTTTCTTT | CASPVRGGNTEAFF | TRBJ1-1 | . | . | TRBV6-1
TGTGCCTGGATTGTGGGGGGCACAGATACGCAGTATTTT | CAWIVGGTDTQYF | TRBJ2-3 | . | . | TRBV30
TGCAGTGCTAGTGTGGGAGCAAGCTCCTACAATGAGCAGTTCTTC | CSASVGASSYNEQFF | TRBJ2-1 | . | . | TRBV20-1
TGCAGCGTTGTCCGGACAGGAACCGGGGAGCTGTTTTTT | CSVVRTGTGELFF | TRBJ2-2 | . | TRBD1 | TRBV29-1
TGTGCCAGCAGCTTATTAGGAGCGGGGGACGAGCAGTACTTC | CASSLLGAGDEQYF | TRBJ2-7 | . | TRBD2 | TRBV7-2
TGTGCCAGCAGCCCCTTCACAGGGACGAACACTGAAGCTTTCTTT | CASSPFTGTNTEAFF | TRBJ1-1 | . | . | TRBV3-1
TGCAGCGTTGAGACTCGGTATGGCTACACCTTC | CSVETRYGYTF | TRBJ1-2 | . | . | TRBV29-1
TGTGCCAGCGGTTCGGGACAGAGATACGAGCAGTACTTC | CASGSGQRYEQYF | TRBJ2-7 | . | TRBD1 | TRBV6-2/TRBV6-3
TGTGCCAGCGGCCTGACGGGGTACGAGCAGTACTTC | CASGLTGYEQYF | TRBJ2-7 | . | . | TRBV7-9
TGCAGCGTTGCAGGGATCAATCAGCCCCAGCATTTT | CSVAGINQPQHF | TRBJ1-5 | . | . | TRBV29-1
TGCAGCGTCGAGCAGACAGGGGGAAGACTGTTTTTT | CSVEQTGGRLFF | TRBJ1-4 | . | TRBD1 | TRBV29-1
TGTGCCTGGAGTGTCGACAGAGCTAACACTGAAGCTTTCTTT | CAWSVDRANTEAFF | TRBJ1-1 | . | . | TRBV30
TGTGCCTGGAGTCCCGGGCCCGGGCCCCAGCATTTT | CAWSPGPGPQHF | TRBJ1-5 | once | . | TRBV30
TGTGCCAGCAGCTCCAACCCGGGATCCTACGAGCAGTACTTC | CASSSNPGSYEQYF | TRBJ2-7 | . | . | TRBV5-4
TGCAGTGCGAAAAAAAGCGGGCCCAAAGATACGCAGTATTTT | CSAKKSGPKDTQYF | TRBJ2-3 | . | . | TRBV20-1
TGTGCCAGCGGTCGGGGTAGCTCCTACGAGCAGTACTTC | CASGRGSSYEQYF | TRBJ2-7 | few | . | TRBV7-2
TGCAGCGTTGCCTCTCTGGGCGAGCAGTTCTTC | CSVASLGEQFF | TRBJ2-1 | . | . | TRBV29-1
TGTGCCAGCAGTTTAATCTTCGGGCAGGTGGATGGCTACACCTTC | CASSLIFGQVDGYTF | TRBJ1-2 | . | . | TRBV12-3/TRBV12-4
TGCAGTGCCACGACCACTGGGGTAGAGACCCAGTACTTC | CSATTTGVETQYF | TRBJ2-5 | . | . | TRBV20-1
TGTGCCAGCAGGGTACAAGAGACCCAGTACTTC | CASRVQETQYF | TRBJ2-5 | few | . | TRBV2
TGCAGCGTTGACGGCGGGCTTGGGGCTTTCTTT | CSVDGGLGAFF | TRBJ1-1 | . | . | TRBV29-1
TGTGCCACCAGTGACCCAGGAGAGGCGGGGACCGAGACCCAGTACTTC | CATSDPGEAGTETQYF | TRBJ2-5 | . | . | TRBV24-1
TGTGCCAGCAACCGAAGGGGGTCTGGGGCCAACGTCCTGACTTTC | CASNRRGSGANVLTF | TRBJ2-6 | . | . | TRBV3-1